This T cell receptor (beta chain) came from a study of cytomegalovirus exposure and HLA in healthy donors. Study conclusions and caveats: Most subjects' HLA-A and HLA-B alleles were reportedly predicted from TCR beta sequences. Several of the most significant clusters were apparently associated with common viral pathogens in a later analysis. The study had only CMV serostatus as immune exposure information.

Amplification used 60 Vbeta primers and 13 Jbeta primers. Under the authors' procedure: It was a later analysis that counted about 80 million unique TCR beta chains, of which 9.5 million to 14 million were shared. Here immunoSEQ multiplex PCR was the method, and the copy in TCRdb shows in-frame clones only, minus some. Clone size and the V and J calls come from that table; the DNA yielded D and trimming. Among approximately 160,000 clones, about 68% were seen once, and the ten largest hold around 1.4%. Points on this clone: Its cognate antigen is unknown.

J lost 0 bases, V lost 1 base, and 2 bases had no gene match. The CDR3 covers 17 residues. Per germline, CDR1 SQVTM and CDR2 ANQGSEA. The V call is TRBV29-1, the J call TRBJ2-1, with 14 positions matching TRBD2. The specimen was PBMCs. The TCR sequence derives from a man in his late teens or twenties in good health and CMV-seronegative. Written as DNA, the CDR3 is TGCAGCGTTGAAGGGGGGACTAGCGGGAGCTCCTACAATGAGCAGTTCTTC. Its translation is CSVEGGTSGSSYNEQFF.